This entry lists 8 T cell receptor beta chains sequenced from one sample in a study of T cells in localized non-small cell lung cancer (TCRdb year 2020). Receptors were amplified or captured by the immunoSEQ multiplex PCR assay. TCRdb holds this immuneACCESS table with in-frame rearrangements only. Some clones are missing; in checked studies, unresolved V genes explain under half, and the rest has no known cause. For this sample there are approximately 67,000 clones; approximately 84% appear just once. Of the sample, less than 15% is held by the ten largest clones. The source was peripheral blood, collected before any cancer treatment. These receptors were obtained from a female donor at least 60 years old with stage I lung adenocarcinoma.

The J gene is TRBJ2-1, the V gene TRBV7-9; no clear D gene. The CDR3 has 13 amino acids. Germline CDR1 is SEHNR and CDR2 is FQNEAQ (reference sequence). The germline V and J ends were trimmed by 4 bases and 8 bases, with 12 bases remaining between them. CDR3 protein: CASSSRNWDEQFF. DNA of the CDR3: TGTGCCAGCAGCTCCAGGAATTGGGATGAGCAGTTCTTC.

The chain links TRBV30 to TRBJ2-5; D remains ambiguous. Germline V gives CDR1 GTSNPN, CDR2 SVGIG (reference sequence). The CDR3 is 14 residues long. Trimming shortened V by 5 bases and J by 2 bases, and 15 bases separated the two germline ends. CDR3 region: CAWSYSSQQETQYF. DNA for the CDR3: TGTGCCTGGTCCTATTCCTCACAACAAGAGACCCAGTACTTC.

The chain recombines TRBV28 with TRBJ2-3, with D perhaps TRBD2 (5 bases). The CDR3 is 13 amino acids. Germline V gene lookup returns CDR1 MDHEN and CDR2 SYDVKM. The V end lost 3 bases, the J end lost 3 bases, and 7 bases lay between the germline ends. The CDR3 coding sequence is TGTGCCAGCAGTTTTCGGGGAACAGATACGCAGTATTTT. Its protein product is CASSFRGTDTQYF.

The V call is TRBV30, the J call TRBJ2-5; D gene uncertain. The germline V gene encodes CDR1 GTSNPN and CDR2 SVGIG (reference sequence). Trimming shortened V by 0 bases and J by 5 bases, and 4 bases separated the two germline ends. There are 11 residues in the CDR3. The CDR3 sequence: CAWSVAETQYF. The CDR3 DNA sequence: TGTGCCTGGAGTGTAGCGGAGACCCAGTACTTC.

The V gene is TRBV18, the J gene TRBJ1-2; a weak D match, TRBD1 (6 bases). Germline-derived CDR1 and CDR2 are KGHSH and LQKENI. The CDR3 has 13 amino acids. Trimming stripped 3 bases from V and 6 bases from J, with 11 bases between. DNA of the CDR3: TGTGCCAGCTCACCCAAACAGGGAAATGGCTACACCTTC. Its protein is CASSPKQGNGYTF.

V is TRBV4-1 and J is TRBJ2-7; 10 positions agree with TRBD1. Germline values: CDR1 MGHRA, CDR2 YSYEKL. This CDR3 spans 15 amino acids. The ends lost 3 bases at V and 4 bases at J; junction bases unmatched: 6. The CDR3 here is CASSQPGTGAYEQYF. DNA of the CDR3: TGCGCCAGCAGCCAGCCCGGGACAGGGGCTTACGAGCAGTACTTC.

J is TRBJ1-2 and V is TRBV5-1, with TRBD1 as a possible D gene (5 bases). The germline V gene encodes CDR1 SGHRS and CDR2 YFSETQ. Trimming pared 0 bases from V and 4 bases from J, leaving 13 bases between. CDR3 length: 15 amino acids. CDR3 region: CASSLGQGEAYGYTF. CDR3 sequence (DNA): TGCGCCAGCAGCTTGGGGCAGGGAGAGGCCTATGGCTACACCTTC.

The genes are TRBV7-6 and TRBJ2-1; 9 bases are shared with TRBD2. The CDR3 is made up of 16 amino acids. Losses at the gene ends were 1 base for V and 4 bases for J; bases not matched to a gene: 5. The germline CDR1 and CDR2 sequences are SGHVS and FNYEAQ. CDR3 DNA: TGTGCCAGCAGCTTAGGGGTAGCGGGAGCTTACAATGAGCAGTTCTTC. Protein: CASSLGVAGAYNEQFF.